These 7 T cell receptor beta chains share one sample of origin, sequenced in a study of blood T cell repertoires in COVID-19. The repertoire was sequenced with immunoSEQ multiplex PCR; TCRdb's copy has only in-frame clones and lacks some. The sample records some 270,000 clones, about 91% being singletons. The specimen was PBMCs or T cells enriched from blood (not recorded which). Receptors originate from a man aged 35 to 55 who had been exposed to COVID-19.

The sample holds a few counts of this clone. The chain is built from TRBV27 and TRBJ2-7; a weak D match, TRBD2 (5 bases). The germline V and J ends were trimmed by 6 bases and 4 bases, with 13 bases remaining between them. The germline V gene has CDR1 MNHEY and CDR2 SMNVEV (reference sequence). CDR3 size: 13 residues. The CDR3 loop is CASRATRDYEQYF. The CDR3 DNA sequence: TGTGCCAGCAGGGCAACCCGGGATTACGAGCAGTACTTC.

This chain joins TRBV19 and TRBJ2-1; TRBD2 matches 8 bases. The CDR3 has 15 residues. The junction had 3 bases not matched to a gene; V was cut back by 5 bases and J by 0 bases. Germline CDR1 reads LNHDA; CDR2 reads SQIVND (reference sequence). CDR3: CASSPSGSSYNEQFF. The CDR3 DNA is TGTGCCAGTAGTCCCAGCGGGAGCTCCTACAATGAGCAGTTCTTC.

The V and J genes are TRBV5-5 and TRBJ2-1; 9 bases are a match to TRBD2. CDR3 length: 15 residues. V shed 0 bases, J shed 4 bases, and the junction held 2 bases outside the gene matches. Germline loops: CDR1 SGHKS, CDR2 YYEKEE (reference sequence). CDR3 nucleotide sequence: TGTGCCAGCAGCTTGGCCCTAGCGGGGTACAATGAGCAGTTCTTC. Protein: CASSLALAGYNEQFF.

The chain joins TRBV7-9 to TRBJ2-2; D may be TRBD2 (6 bases). The CDR3 is made up of 16 amino acids. Deletions cut 3 bases from V and 0 bases from J, with 11 bases between. Germline V gives CDR1 SEHNR, CDR2 FQNEAQ (reference sequence). The CDR3 DNA sequence: TGTGCCAGCAGCTTCCCGGGACTCACGAACACCGGGGAGCTGTTTTTT. It encodes CASSFPGLTNTGELFF.

This chain links TRBV20-1 with TRBJ2-7; perhaps TRBD2 as D (5 bases). This CDR3 spans 13 amino acids. V was trimmed by 3 bases and J by 4 bases, leaving 13 bases between them. Germline CDR1 DFQATT, CDR2 SNEGSKA (reference sequence). CDR3 coding DNA: TGCAGTGCTAGTTCCGGGGTTGAGTACGAGCAGTACTTC. The encoded protein is CSASSGVEYEQYF.

This chain uses TRBV29-1 with TRBJ2-5, with D possibly being TRBD1 (6 bases). V was clipped by 3 bases and J by 3 bases, with 17 bases between them. The CDR3 is 15 amino acids. The germline CDR1 and CDR2 sequences are SQVTM and ANQGSEA. The DNA of the CDR3 is TGCAGCGTTGACTATTCAGGGGAGTTTAAAGAGACCCAGTACTTC. It specifies CSVDYSGEFKETQYF.

The rearrangement uses TRBV4-3 and TRBJ2-7; 10 bases are a match to TRBD2. In germline, CDR1 is LGHNA, CDR2 YSLEER. J was trimmed by 6 bases and V by 1 base; bases with no gene match: 15. The CDR3 loop spans 18 amino acids. CDR3 bases: TGCGCCAGCAGCCAAGTGGGAAGCGGGAGGGGACCAGCAGGCGAGCAGTACTTC. It translates to CASSQVGSGRGPAGEQYF.